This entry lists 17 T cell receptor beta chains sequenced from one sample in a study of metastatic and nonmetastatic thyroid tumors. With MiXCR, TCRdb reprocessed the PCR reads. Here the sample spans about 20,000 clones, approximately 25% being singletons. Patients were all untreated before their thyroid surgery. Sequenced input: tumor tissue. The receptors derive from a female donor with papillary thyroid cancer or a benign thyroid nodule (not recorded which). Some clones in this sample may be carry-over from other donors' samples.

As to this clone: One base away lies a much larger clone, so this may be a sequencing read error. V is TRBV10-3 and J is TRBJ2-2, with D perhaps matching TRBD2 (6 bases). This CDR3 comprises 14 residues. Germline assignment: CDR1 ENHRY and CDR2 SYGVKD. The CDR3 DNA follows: TGTGCCATCAGTGAATTGGGGGGAAGAGGGGACCTGTTTTTT. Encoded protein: CAISELGGRGDLFF.

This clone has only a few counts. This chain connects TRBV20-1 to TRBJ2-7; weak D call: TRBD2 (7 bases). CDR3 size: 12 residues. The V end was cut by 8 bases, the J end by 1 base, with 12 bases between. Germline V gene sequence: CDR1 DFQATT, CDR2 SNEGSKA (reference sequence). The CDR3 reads CSSQGLSYEQYF. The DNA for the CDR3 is TGCAGTTCACAGGGACTATCCTACGAGCAGTACTTC.

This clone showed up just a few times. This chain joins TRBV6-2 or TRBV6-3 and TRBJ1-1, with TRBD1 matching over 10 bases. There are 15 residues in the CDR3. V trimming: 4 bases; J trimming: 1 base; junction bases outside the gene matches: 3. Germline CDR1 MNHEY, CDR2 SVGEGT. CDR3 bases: TGTGCCAGCAGTTTGGGACAGGGGCCGAACACTGAAGCTTTCTTT. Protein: CASSLGQGPNTEAFF.

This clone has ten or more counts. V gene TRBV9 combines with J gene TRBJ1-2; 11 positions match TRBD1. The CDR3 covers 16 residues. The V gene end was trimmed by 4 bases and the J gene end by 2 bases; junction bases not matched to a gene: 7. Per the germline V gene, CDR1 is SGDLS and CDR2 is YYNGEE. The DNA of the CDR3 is TGTGCCAGCAGCCAAAACCGGGACAGGGGGAACTATGGCTACACCTTC. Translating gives CASSQNRDRGNYGYTF.

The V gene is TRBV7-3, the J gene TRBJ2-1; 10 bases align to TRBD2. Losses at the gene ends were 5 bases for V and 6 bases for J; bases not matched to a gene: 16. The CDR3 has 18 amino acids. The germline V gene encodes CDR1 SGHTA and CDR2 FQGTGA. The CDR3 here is CASSLKAVLAGAINEQFF. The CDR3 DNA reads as TGTGCCAGCAGCCTAAAGGCGGTGCTAGCGGGAGCAATCAATGAGCAGTTCTTC. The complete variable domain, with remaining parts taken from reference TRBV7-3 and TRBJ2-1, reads GAGVSQTPSNKVTEKGKYVELRCDPISGHTALYWYRQSLGQGPEFLIYFQGTGAADDSGLPNDRFFAVRPEGSVSTLKIQRTERGDSAVYLCASSLKAVLAGAINEQFFGPGTRLTVL.

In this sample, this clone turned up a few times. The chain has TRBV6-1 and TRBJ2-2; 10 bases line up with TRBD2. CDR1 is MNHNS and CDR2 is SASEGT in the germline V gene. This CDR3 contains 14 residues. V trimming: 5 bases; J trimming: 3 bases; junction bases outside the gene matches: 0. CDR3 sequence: CASSSGGDTGELFF. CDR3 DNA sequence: TGTGCCAGCAGTAGCGGGGGGGACACCGGGGAGCTGTTTTTT.

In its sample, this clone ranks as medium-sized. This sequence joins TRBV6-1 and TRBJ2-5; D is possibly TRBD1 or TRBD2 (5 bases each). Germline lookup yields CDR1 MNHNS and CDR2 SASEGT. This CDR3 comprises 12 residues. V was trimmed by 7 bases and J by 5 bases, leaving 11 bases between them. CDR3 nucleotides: TGTGCCAGCACCCGGGGACGGGAGACCCAGTACTTC. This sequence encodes CASTRGRETQYF.

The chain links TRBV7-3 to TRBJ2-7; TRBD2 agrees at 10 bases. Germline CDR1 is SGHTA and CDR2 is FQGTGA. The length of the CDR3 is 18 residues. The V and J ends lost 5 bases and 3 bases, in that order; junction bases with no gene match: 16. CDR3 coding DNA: TGTGCCAGCAGCCCGGCGTGGCCTCCCTGGACTAGCGGCTACGAGCAGTACTTC. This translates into CASSPAWPPWTSGYEQYF.

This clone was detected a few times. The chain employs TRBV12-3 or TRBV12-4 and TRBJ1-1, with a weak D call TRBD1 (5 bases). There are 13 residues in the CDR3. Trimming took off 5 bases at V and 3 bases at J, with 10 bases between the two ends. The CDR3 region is CASSPRGHTEAFF. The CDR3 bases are TGTGCCAGCAGTCCGAGGGGCCACACTGAAGCTTTCTTT.

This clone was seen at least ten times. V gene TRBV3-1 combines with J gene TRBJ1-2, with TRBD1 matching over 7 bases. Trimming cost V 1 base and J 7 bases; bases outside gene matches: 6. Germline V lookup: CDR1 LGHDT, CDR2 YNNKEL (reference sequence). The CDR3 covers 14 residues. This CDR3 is CASSQGVTGVGYTF. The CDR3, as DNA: TGTGCCAGCAGCCAAGGGGTTACAGGGGTTGGCTACACCTTC.

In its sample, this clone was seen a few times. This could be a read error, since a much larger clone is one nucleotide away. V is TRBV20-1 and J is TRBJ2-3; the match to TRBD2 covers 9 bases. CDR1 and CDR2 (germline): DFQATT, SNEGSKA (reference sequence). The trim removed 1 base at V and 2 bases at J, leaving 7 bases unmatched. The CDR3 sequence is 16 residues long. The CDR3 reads CSARGWGGRATDTQYF. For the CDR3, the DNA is TGCAGTGCTAGAGGGTGGGGCGGGAGGGCCACAGATACGCAGTATTTT.

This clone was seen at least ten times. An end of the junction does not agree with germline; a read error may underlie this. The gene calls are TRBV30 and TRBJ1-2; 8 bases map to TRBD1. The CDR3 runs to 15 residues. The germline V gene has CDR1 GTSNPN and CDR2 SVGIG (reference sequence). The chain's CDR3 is CAWSSGQGDNYGCTF. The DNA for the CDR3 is TGTGCCTGGAGTTCCGGACAGGGAGATAACTATGGCTGCACCTTC.

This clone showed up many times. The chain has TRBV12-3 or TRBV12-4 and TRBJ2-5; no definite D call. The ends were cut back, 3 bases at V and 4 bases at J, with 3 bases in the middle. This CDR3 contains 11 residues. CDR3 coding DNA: TGTGCCAGCAGTTTGAGAGAGACCCAGTACTTC. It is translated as CASSLRETQYF.

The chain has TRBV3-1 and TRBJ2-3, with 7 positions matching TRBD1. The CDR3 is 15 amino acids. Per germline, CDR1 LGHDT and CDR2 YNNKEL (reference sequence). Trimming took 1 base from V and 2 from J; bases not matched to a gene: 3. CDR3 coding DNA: TGTGCCAGCAGCCAAGGACAGGGCGACACAGATACGCAGTATTTT. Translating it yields CASSQGQGDTDTQYF.

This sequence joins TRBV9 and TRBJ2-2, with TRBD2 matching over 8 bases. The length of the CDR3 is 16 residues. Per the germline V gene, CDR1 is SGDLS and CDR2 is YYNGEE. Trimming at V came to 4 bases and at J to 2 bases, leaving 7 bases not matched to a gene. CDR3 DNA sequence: TGTGCCAGCAGCCCGAGCGGGAGTTCAAACACCGGGGAGCTGTTTTTT. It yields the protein CASSPSGSSNTGELFF.

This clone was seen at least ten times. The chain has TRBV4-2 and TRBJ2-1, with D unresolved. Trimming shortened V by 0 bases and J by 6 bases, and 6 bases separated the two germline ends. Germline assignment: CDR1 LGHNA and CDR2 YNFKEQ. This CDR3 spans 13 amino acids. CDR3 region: CASSQDTINEQFF. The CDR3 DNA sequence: TGTGCCAGCAGCCAAGATACCATCAATGAGCAGTTCTTC.

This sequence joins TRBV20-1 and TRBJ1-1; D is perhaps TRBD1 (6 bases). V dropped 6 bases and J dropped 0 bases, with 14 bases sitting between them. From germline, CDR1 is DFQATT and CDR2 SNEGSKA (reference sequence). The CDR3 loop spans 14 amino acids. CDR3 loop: CSADSGHLNTEAFF. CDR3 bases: TGCAGTGCAGACTCGGGACATTTGAACACTGAAGCTTTCTTT.